Listed here are 24 T cell receptor beta chains from one sample, sequenced in a study of CD8 T cells in ankylosing spondylitis. TCRdb fed the 5' RACE reads into MiXCR, producing one record per CDR3 protein. The sample yields a few hundred thousand distinct CDR3 sequences, under 14% seen once. The sample comprised blood, either unsorted or a sorted T cell fraction (not recorded which). Receptors originate from a female donor with ankylosing spondylitis or in good health (not recorded which).

This clonotype was seen more than once but under ten times. The genes are TRBV15 and TRBJ2-1; 7 bases are a match to TRBD2. Germline CDR1 LNHNV, CDR2 YYDKDF (reference sequence). CDR3 length: 15 amino acids. J gave up 8 bases and V 5 bases, and 12 bases lay outside the gene matches. CDR3 amino acids: CATSLGGVSIDEQFF. Written as DNA, the CDR3 is TGTGCCACCAGCCTGGGGGGGGTTTCCATCGATGAGCAGTTCTTC. The whole variable domain, remainder taken from reference TRBV15 and TRBJ2-1, is DAMVIQNPRYQVTQFGKPVTLSCSQTLNHNVMYWYQQKSSQAPKLLFHYYDKDFNNEADTPDNFQSRRPNTSFCFLDIRSPGLGDTAMYLCATSLGGVSIDEQFFGPGTRLTVL.

This clonotype was counted many times. The CDR3 DNA follows: TGCGCCAGCCCCCCCGGGGAGACCCAGTACTTC. Its translation: CASPPGETQYF. This chain joins TRBV10-1 and TRBJ2-5; D is unresolved. The germline V and J ends were trimmed by 8 bases and 5 bases, with 9 bases remaining between them. Germline CDR1 reads WNHNN; CDR2 reads SYGVQD (reference sequence). The CDR3 totals 11 residues.

This clonotype showed up many times. This rearrangement joins TRBV20-1 to TRBJ2-1, with D uncertain. V lost 0 bases to trimming and J lost 1 base, with 7 bases between them. The CDR3 totals 14 residues. Germline CDR1 and CDR2: DFQATT and SNEGSKA (reference sequence). CDR3 DNA sequence: TGCAGTGCTAGAGATAGACGTTCCTACAATGAGCAGTTCTTC. Translated, it gives CSARDRRSYNEQFF.

This clonotype was picked up many times. The V call is TRBV20-1, the J call TRBJ2-1, with 8 positions matching TRBD2. V dropped 2 bases and J dropped 0; count of bases not matched to a gene: 9. Germline V gene sequence: CDR1 DFQATT, CDR2 SNEGSKA (reference sequence). CDR3 length equals 17 residues. CDR3 protein: CSARLELAGFSYNEQFF. Written as DNA, the CDR3 is TGCAGTGCTAGATTGGAGTTAGCGGGATTCTCCTACAATGAGCAGTTCTTC.

This clonotype has more than one count but fewer than ten. The chain employs TRBV24-1 and TRBJ2-3, with 7 bases matching TRBD2. The CDR3 is made up of 16 amino acids. J gave up 4 bases and V 4 bases, and 10 bases lay outside the gene matches. The germline gives CDR1 KGHDR, CDR2 SFDVKD. CDR3 sequence (DNA): TGTGCCACCAGTGACCTGGGAATAGCGGGCTCAGATACGCAGTATTTT. It encodes CATSDLGIAGSDTQYF.

This clonotype was picked up a small number of times. This chain links TRBV7-9 with TRBJ1-1, with D uncertain. Trimming pared 1 base from V and 4 bases from J, leaving 4 bases between. This CDR3 region has 12 residues. Per germline, CDR1 SEHNR and CDR2 FQNEAQ (reference sequence). CDR3 region: CASSLEITEAFF. CDR3 DNA sequence: TGTGCCAGCAGCTTAGAGATCACTGAAGCTTTCTTT.

This clonotype was seen repeatedly, ten times or more. The rearrangement links TRBV28 to TRBJ2-5; unclear D gene. Germline CDR1 MDHEN, CDR2 SYDVKM. The V gene lost 6 bases and the J gene lost 9 bases, with 14 bases spanning the gap. This CDR3 comprises 12 residues. CDR3 region: CASSPNGTPQYF. In DNA form, the CDR3 reads TGTGCCAGCAGCCCAAACGGTACTCCCCAGTACTTC.

V gene TRBV28 combines with J gene TRBJ2-7, with a tentative D call TRBD1 (6 bases). Germline V gene data show CDR1 as MDHEN and CDR2 as SYDVKM. The CDR3 sequence is 18 residues long. The germline V and J ends were trimmed by 6 bases and 0 bases, with 24 bases remaining between them. CDR3 bases: TGTGCCAGCAGCTCGCCCCCGGGACACCCTCTTCGCTCCTACGAGCAGTACTTC. Translated: CASSSPPGHPLRSYEQYF.

This clonotype was found many times. The chain uses TRBV5-1 and TRBJ2-5; TRBD2 matches at 8 bases. Germline V gene sequence: CDR1 SGHRS, CDR2 YFSETQ. This CDR3 spans 14 amino acids. Losses at the gene ends were 4 bases for V and 5 bases for J; bases not matched to a gene: 7. The CDR3 loop reads CASSPGTSIETQYF. The CDR3 DNA reads TGCGCCAGCAGCCCTGGGACTAGTATCGAGACCCAGTACTTC.

This clonotype occurred many times. The gene calls are TRBV6-5 and TRBJ2-7; 13 bases are a match to TRBD2. V lost 2 bases and J lost 0; bases outside the gene matches: 7. CDR3 length: 18 amino acids. The germline V gene encodes CDR1 MNHEY and CDR2 SVGAGI. CDR3 nucleotides: TGTGCCAGCAGTTACCCTACTAGCGGGAGGGGTCCCTCCTACGAGCAGTACTTC. It is translated as CASSYPTSGRGPSYEQYF.

This chain joins TRBV20-1 and TRBJ1-2; 10 bases line up with TRBD1. Germline CDR1 and CDR2: DFQATT and SNEGSKA (reference sequence). V lost 4 bases to trimming and J lost 8 bases; unmatched junction nucleotides: 10. The CDR3 extends over 14 amino acids. This CDR3 is CSAISRQGAKGYTF. For the CDR3, the DNA is TGCAGTGCTATTTCCCGACAGGGGGCAAAGGGCTACACCTTC.

This clonotype has a handful of counts. The chain combines TRBV7-9 with TRBJ2-1, with D uncertain. The CDR3 is 13 amino acids. V was shortened by 2 bases and J by 5 bases, with 7 bases between the two germline ends. CDR1 is SEHNR and CDR2 is FQNEAQ in the germline V gene (reference sequence). Written as DNA, the CDR3 is TGTGCCAGCAGCTTAAACATTAACAATGAGCAGTTCTTC. Translated, it gives CASSLNINNEQFF.

This clonotype was counted between two and nine times. The chain carries TRBV12-3 or TRBV12-4 and TRBJ1-2; D is possibly TRBD1 (6 bases). V gave up 0 bases and J gave up 7 bases, with 12 bases separating them. The CDR3 totals 14 residues. The DNA for the CDR3 is TGTGCCAGCAGTTTAGCGGGGGGCAGTGGTGGCTACACCTTC. Translation gives CASSLAGGSGGYTF.

The chain has TRBV6-2 or TRBV6-3 and TRBJ2-1; TRBD2 aligns across 13 bases. V trimming: 2 bases; J trimming: 1 base; junction bases outside the gene matches: 5. This CDR3 region has 18 residues. The germline gives CDR1 MNHEY, CDR2 SVGEGT. CDR3 nucleotide sequence: TGTGCCAGCAGTTACGCAGGACTAGCGGGAGCTTCCTACAATGAGCAGTTCTTC. Amino acids: CASSYAGLAGASYNEQFF.

This clonotype was seen many times. V usage is TRBV7-9 and J usage is TRBJ2-1; 11 positions agree with TRBD2. Trimming cost V 5 bases and J 4 bases; bases outside gene matches: 7. The CDR3 consists of 16 residues. The germline V gene has CDR1 SEHNR and CDR2 FQNEAQ (reference sequence). The CDR3 DNA is TGTGCCAGCAGCCTGCAGACTAGCGGGGAGTACAATGAGCAGTTCTTC. It translates to CASSLQTSGEYNEQFF.

This clonotype was seen repeatedly, ten times or more. The V call is TRBV20-1, the J call TRBJ1-1; no firm D call. Per germline, CDR1 DFQATT and CDR2 SNEGSKA (reference sequence). This CDR3 region has 14 residues. The V end lost 1 base, the J end lost 1 base, and 10 bases lay between the germline ends. CDR3 DNA: TGCAGTGCTAGAGTGTACAGAAAGAACACTGAAGCTTTCTTT. Translating it yields CSARVYRKNTEAFF.

Ten or more counts support this clonotype. This chain links TRBV5-1 with TRBJ2-3; possibly TRBD1 for D (6 bases). Germline CDR1 SGHRS, CDR2 YFSETQ. CDR3 size: 14 residues. V was clipped by 4 bases and J by 0 bases, with 9 bases between them. CDR3 nucleotides: TGCGCCAGCAGCAACGGACAGAGCACAGATACGCAGTATTTT. It is translated as CASSNGQSTDTQYF.

The V gene is TRBV5-1, the J gene TRBJ2-1; D is uncertain. The length of the CDR3 is 12 residues. The germline CDR1 and CDR2 sequences are SGHRS and YFSETQ. The V end lost 0 bases, the J end lost 15 bases, and 13 bases lay between the germline ends. This CDR3 is CASSLDGIGWFF. Written as DNA, the CDR3 is TGCGCCAGCAGCTTGGATGGGATTGGGTGGTTCTTC.

At least ten counts were recorded for this clonotype. The chain joins TRBV20-1 to TRBJ2-7; D is unresolved. The CDR3 consists of 13 residues. Germline V gene data show CDR1 as DFQATT and CDR2 as SNEGSKA (reference sequence). V was clipped by 0 bases and J by 7 bases, with 13 bases between them. The CDR3 here is CSARDSGAGEQYF. CDR3 DNA sequence: TGCAGTGCTAGAGATTCCGGCGCTGGTGAGCAGTACTTC.

This clonotype was seen a few times. The chain joins TRBV28 to TRBJ1-4; no firm D call. There are 13 residues in the CDR3. Germline V CDR1 and CDR2: MDHEN, SYDVKM. Trimming left V 6 bases short and J 8 bases short, with 13 bases between. The DNA for the CDR3 is TGTGCCAGCAGAGGAAGGCGGGTGGAAAAACTGTTTTTT. Protein sequence: CASRGRRVEKLFF.

The chain joins TRBV30 to TRBJ2-6; D unresolved. CDR1 GTSNPN and CDR2 SVGIG come from the germline V gene (reference sequence). The V end was cut by 4 bases, the J end by 1 base, with 5 bases between. The CDR3 is 13 amino acids. CDR3: CAWTVSGANVLTF. The CDR3 region has the DNA TGTGCCTGGACTGTTTCTGGGGCCAACGTCCTGACTTTC.

This clonotype occurred many times. This chain joins TRBV20-1 and TRBJ2-5; 7 bases fit TRBD2. The CDR3 loop spans 15 amino acids. With V trimmed by 1 base and J by 1 base, 6 bases remained unmatched. Germline V gene lookup returns CDR1 DFQATT and CDR2 SNEGSKA (reference sequence). In DNA, the CDR3 is TGCAGTGCTAGAGTCTTGCCGGGGGGCCAAGAGACCCAGTACTTC. This gives the protein CSARVLPGGQETQYF.

The V call is TRBV2, the J call TRBJ2-1; 8 nucleotides agree with TRBD1. V lost 4 bases to trimming and J lost 6 bases; unmatched junction nucleotides: 2. CDR1 is SNHLY, CDR2 FYNNEI, per germline. The CDR3 has 13 residues. CDR3 in amino acids: CASSAGQVNEQFF. CDR3 in DNA: TGTGCCAGCAGTGCGGGACAGGTCAATGAGCAGTTCTTC.

The sample holds many counts of this clonotype. The chain joins TRBV6-5 to TRBJ2-6; D is ambiguous. Per the germline V gene, CDR1 is MNHEY and CDR2 is SVGAGI. Trimming removed 2 bases at V and 2 bases at J, with 10 bases between. The CDR3 consists of 16 residues. This chain's CDR3 is CASSYRGTAGANVLTF. For the CDR3, the DNA is TGTGCCAGCAGTTACCGAGGAACCGCTGGGGCCAACGTCCTGACTTTC.